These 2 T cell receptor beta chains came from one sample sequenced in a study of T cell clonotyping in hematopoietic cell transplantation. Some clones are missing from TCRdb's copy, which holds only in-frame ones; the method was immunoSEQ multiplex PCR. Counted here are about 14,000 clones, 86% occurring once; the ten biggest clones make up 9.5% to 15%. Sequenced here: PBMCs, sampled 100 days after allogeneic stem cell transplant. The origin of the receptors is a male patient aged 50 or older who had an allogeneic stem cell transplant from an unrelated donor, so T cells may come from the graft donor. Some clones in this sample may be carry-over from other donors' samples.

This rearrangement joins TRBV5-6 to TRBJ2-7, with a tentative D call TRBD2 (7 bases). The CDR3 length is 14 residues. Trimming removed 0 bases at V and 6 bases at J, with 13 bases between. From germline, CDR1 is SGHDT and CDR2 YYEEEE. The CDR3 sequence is CASSLVPGGREQYF. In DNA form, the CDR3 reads TGTGCCAGCAGCTTGGTGCCGGGGGGCCGCGAGCAGTACTTC.

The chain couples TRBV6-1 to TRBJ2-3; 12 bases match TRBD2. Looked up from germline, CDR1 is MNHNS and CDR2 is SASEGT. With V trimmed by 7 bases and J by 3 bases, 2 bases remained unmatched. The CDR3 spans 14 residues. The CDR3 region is CASKGLAGTDTQYF. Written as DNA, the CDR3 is TGTGCCAGCAAAGGACTAGCGGGGACAGATACGCAGTATTTT.